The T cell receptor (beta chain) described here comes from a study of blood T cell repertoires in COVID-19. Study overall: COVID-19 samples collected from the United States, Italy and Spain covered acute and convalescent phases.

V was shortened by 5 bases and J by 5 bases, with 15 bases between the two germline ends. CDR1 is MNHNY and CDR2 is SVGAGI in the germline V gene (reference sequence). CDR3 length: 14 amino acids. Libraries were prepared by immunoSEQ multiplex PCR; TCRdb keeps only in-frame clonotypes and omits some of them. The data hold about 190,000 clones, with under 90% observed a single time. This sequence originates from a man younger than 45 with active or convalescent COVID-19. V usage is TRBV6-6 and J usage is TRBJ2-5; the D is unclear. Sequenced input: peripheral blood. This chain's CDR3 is CASSALTFVETQYF. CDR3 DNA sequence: TGTGCCAGCAGTGCCCTAACTTTTGTCGAGACCCAGTACTTC.